A selection of T cell receptor beta chains follows, all from one sample in a study of control samples from healthy donors and cancer patients. Profiled with immunoSEQ multiplex PCR; TCRdb holds only in-frame clones, not every one. The sample holds 75,000 to 100,000 clones, 85% to 90% seen once. Material for sequencing was blood. These receptors all stem from a man aged 25 to 40 in good health. Both conserved end residues are part of each CDR3. A D gene is named only where the DNA matches it firmly. Rows give clone size only sometimes, using once, few, many, or a class for an expanded clone.

-	TRBV9	TRBJ2-7	-	CASSVGWGPVLEQYF	TGTGCCAGCAGCGTAGGGTGGGGCCCGGTCCTCGAGCAGTACTTC
-	TRBV19	TRBJ1-5	-	CASSIRPEVGQPQHF	TGTGCCAGTAGTATCAGACCTGAGGTAGGACAGCCCCAGCATTTT
few	TRBV5-1	TRBJ2-7	TRBD1	CASSLVTGTGDEQYF	TGCGCCAGCAGCTTGGTCACCGGGACAGGGGACGAGCAGTACTTC
once	TRBV7-9	TRBJ1-5	-	CASSPDGGMVQPQHF	TGTGCCAGCAGCCCAGACGGGGGCATGGTTCAGCCCCAGCATTTT
-	TRBV19	TRBJ2-3	-	CASSIEGPWDTQYF	TGTGCCAGTAGTATAGAGGGACCTTGGGATACGCAGTATTTT
-	TRBV7-2	TRBJ2-1	TRBD2	CASSLSSGSSYNEQFF	TGTGCCAGCAGCTTAAGTAGCGGGAGCTCCTACAATGAGCAGTTCTTC
-	TRBV6-5	TRBJ1-1	-	CASSYSEGSNTEAFF	TGTGCCAGCAGTTACTCTGAGGGCTCGAACACTGAAGCTTTCTTT
once	TRBV27	TRBJ2-7	-	CASSLSMVSAYEQYF	TGTGCCAGCAGTTTATCCATGGTGTCAGCCTACGAGCAGTACTTC
-	TRBV5-1	TRBJ2-2	-	CASIPFSGNTGELFF	TGCGCCAGCATCCCATTTAGCGGTAACACCGGGGAGCTGTTTTTT
once	TRBV18	TRBJ2-1	-	CASSPFANAPYNEQFF	TGTGCCAGCTCACCGTTTGCTAACGCCCCCTACAATGAGCAGTTCTTC
-	TRBV7-2	TRBJ2-7	-	CASSFSRAAYEQYF	TGTGCCAGCAGCTTCAGTAGGGCTGCCTACGAGCAGTACTTC
-	TRBV28	TRBJ2-2	-	CASSLGAGAVGELFF	TGTGCCAGCAGTTTGGGCGCCGGGGCGGTCGGGGAGCTGTTTTTT
-	TRBV5-8	TRBJ2-7	TRBD1	CASSFQQGSFNYEQYF	TGTGCCAGCAGCTTTCAACAGGGGAGTTTTAATTACGAGCAGTACTTC
-	TRBV19	TRBJ2-4	TRBD1	CASSLPGQGAIQYF	TGTGCCAGTAGTTTACCGGGACAGGGTGCCATTCAGTACTTC
-	TRBV5-4	TRBJ2-1	TRBD1	CASSLDRGNHNEQFF	TGTGCCAGCAGCTTAGACAGGGGGAACCACAATGAGCAGTTCTTC
-	TRBV25-1	TRBJ2-4	-	CASSEVNKNIQYF	TGTGCCAGCAGTGAAGTCAACAAAAACATTCAGTACTTC
-	TRBV13	TRBJ2-1	-	CASSSSMAHSYNEQFF	TGTGCCAGCAGCTCATCGATGGCCCACTCCTACAATGAGCAGTTCTTC
-	TRBV18	TRBJ2-7	-	CASSRDSYEQYF	TGTGCCAGCTCACGCGACTCCTACGAGCAGTACTTC
-	TRBV19	TRBJ2-1	TRBD2	CASSIEKAGVRNEQFF	TGTGCCAGTAGTATAGAGAAGGCGGGAGTCCGCAATGAGCAGTTCTTC
-	TRBV6-5	TRBJ1-5	TRBD1	CASSGDRGHYQPQHF	TGTGCCAGCAGCGGGGACAGGGGACACTATCAGCCCCAGCATTTT
-	TRBV11-2	TRBJ1-5	-	CASSLGRGANQPQHF	TGTGCCAGCAGCCTCGGTCGGGGGGCTAATCAGCCCCAGCATTTT
-	TRBV7-2	TRBJ2-7	-	CASSLLEIYEQYF	TGTGCCAGCAGCCTTCTTGAGATCTACGAGCAGTACTTC
-	TRBV4-1	TRBJ1-5	-	CASSQGQSNQPQHF	TGCGCCAGCAGCCAAGGACAAAGTAATCAGCCCCAGCATTTT
-	TRBV27	TRBJ2-5	-	CASSLGWGVETQYF	TGTGCCAGCAGTCTGGGTTGGGGGGTAGAGACCCAGTACTTC
-	TRBV6-6	TRBJ2-6	-	CASRPTGSGANVLTF	TGTGCCAGCAGACCGACAGGCTCTGGGGCCAACGTCCTGACTTTC
-	TRBV28	TRBJ2-1	TRBD1	CASSWGQDYNEQFF	TGTGCCAGCAGTTGGGGACAGGACTACAATGAGCAGTTCTTC
-	TRBV21-1	TRBJ2-7	-	CASSKVSSYEQYF	TGTGCCAGCAGCAAAGTGAGCTCCTACGAGCAGTACTTC
-	TRBV19	TRBJ2-7	TRBD1	CASKGTGAYEQYF	TGTGCCAGTAAAGGGACAGGAGCATACGAGCAGTACTTC
-	TRBV6-2/TRBV6-3	TRBJ2-7	-	CASSYPGVPYEQYF	TGTGCCAGCAGTTACCCGGGCGTGCCCTACGAGCAGTACTTC
-	TRBV5-1	TRBJ1-6	-	CASRHLSRGLNSPLHF	TGCGCCAGCAGACATCTTTCCAGGGGTCTTAATTCACCCCTCCACTTT
-	TRBV28	TRBJ2-5	-	CASRVEGQETQYF	TGTGCCAGCAGGGTGGAGGGACAAGAGACCCAGTACTTC
few	TRBV19	TRBJ2-1	TRBD2	CASTLTLAEPYNEQFF	TGTGCCAGTACCCTAACTCTAGCGGAGCCCTACAATGAGCAGTTCTTC
-	TRBV19	TRBJ2-2	-	CASSSERAVKGGELFF	TGTGCCAGTAGTTCGGAGCGGGCAGTTAAGGGCGGGGAGCTGTTTTTT
-	TRBV6-2/TRBV6-3	TRBJ2-7	-	CASSSLTVEQYF	TGTGCCAGCAGTTCTCTCACGGTCGAGCAGTACTTC
-	TRBV30	TRBJ1-6	TRBD1	CAWASSDRVYSPLHF	TGTGCCTGGGCCTCCTCGGACAGGGTCTATTCACCCCTCCACTTT
once	TRBV28	TRBJ2-7	-	CASSFPAAYEQYF	TGTGCCAGCAGTTTCCCCGCGGCCTACGAGCAGTACTTC
once	TRBV19	TRBJ2-1	-	CASTTQRGEQFF	TGTGCCAGTACTACGCAAAGGGGGGAGCAGTTCTTC
-	TRBV6-5	TRBJ2-2	TRBD1	CASRDRGRTGELFF	TGTGCCAGCAGGGACAGGGGAAGGACCGGGGAGCTGTTTTTT
-	TRBV18	TRBJ1-5	-	CASSPPRGSGYQPQHF	TGTGCCAGCTCACCACCGCGTGGTTCTGGGTATCAGCCCCAGCATTTT
-	TRBV5-1	TRBJ2-7	-	CASSARDVRYEQYF	TGCGCCAGCAGCGCCCGGGACGTACGCTACGAGCAGTACTTC
-	TRBV6-5	TRBJ2-6	-	CASSARLSGANVLTF	TGTGCCAGCAGCGCAAGACTCTCTGGGGCCAACGTCCTGACTTTC
-	TRBV19	TRBJ2-7	-	CASSIVPYEQYF	TGTGCCAGTAGTATAGTACCTTACGAGCAGTACTTC
few	TRBV7-3	TRBJ2-5	-	CASSLSNQETQYF	TGTGCCAGCAGCTTATCGAATCAAGAGACCCAGTACTTC
-	TRBV7-2	TRBJ2-2	-	CASSLASGGPNTGELFF	TGTGCCAGCAGCTTAGCTAGCGGAGGCCCGAACACCGGGGAGCTGTTTTTT
-	TRBV2	TRBJ1-5	-	CATQPGGWGQPQHF	TGTGCCACCCAACCTGGGGGCTGGGGTCAGCCCCAGCATTTT